The rows below give T cell receptor beta chains drawn from one sample of a study of T cell responses to AZD1222 COVID-19 vaccine. TCRdb's copy holds only in-frame clones and misses some; the assay was immunoSEQ multiplex PCR. In the table there are some 170,000 clones, over 85% of which are singletons. The starting material was peripheral blood, obtained on day 0 of AZD1222 vaccination. The source is an adult in good health. Each CDR3 is given with its conserved first and last residue. The D gene is left open where the match is weak. Only part of the rows carry a size: once, few, many, or a class if the clone is expanded.

V gene	clone size	J gene	D gene	CDR3 DNA	CDR3 protein
TRBV25-1	NA	TRBJ1-2	NA	TGTGCCAGCAGTGACCTACAGGGCGTGGGCGGCTACACCTTC	CASSDLQGVGGYTF
TRBV18	NA	TRBJ1-2	NA	TGTGCCAGCTCATCGAGACCTCACGGCTACACCTTC	CASSSRPHGYTF
TRBV29-1	NA	TRBJ1-2	NA	TGCAGCGTTGATCGGGGGGATCAAGGCTACACCTTC	CSVDRGDQGYTF
TRBV4-1	NA	TRBJ2-7	TRBD2	TGCGCCAGCAGCCAAGCCTCCGGGAGGGGCCTCTACGAGCAGTACTTC	CASSQASGRGLYEQYF
TRBV5-1	NA	TRBJ1-1	NA	TGCGCCAGCAGCTATCTACAGGGACAAACCCATGAAGCTTTCTTT	CASSYLQGQTHEAFF
TRBV30	NA	TRBJ2-5	TRBD2	TGTGCCTGGAGTAGGGGACTAGGAGGCGAGACCCAGTACTTC	CAWSRGLGGETQYF
TRBV7-9	once	TRBJ1-1	NA	TGTGCCAGCGGTGAGAGGGGGAACACTGAAGCTTTCTTT	CASGERGNTEAFF
TRBV12-3/TRBV12-4	NA	TRBJ1-1	NA	TGTGCCAGCAGAACCCGGGGGGGGTATGAAGCTTTCTTT	CASRTRGGYEAFF
TRBV19	NA	TRBJ2-2	NA	TGTGCCAGTAGTAAGAGGGCCTTGGCGCGGGGGAACACCGGGGAGCTGTTTTTT	CASSKRALARGNTGELFF
TRBV21-1	NA	TRBJ2-3	NA	TGTGCCAGCAGCAGTCCCGGGACTAGCGGGAGTGGCACAGATACGCAGTATTTT	CASSSPGTSGSGTDTQYF
TRBV30	NA	TRBJ1-1	TRBD1	TGTGCCTTGGAACACAGGGGAGGTCACATGAACACTGAAGCTTTCTTT	CALEHRGGHMNTEAFF
TRBV7-2	NA	TRBJ2-7	NA	TGTGCCAGCAGCTTAGCCGGGAGCAGGACAGGATCCTACGAGCAGTACTTC	CASSLAGSRTGSYEQYF
TRBV13	NA	TRBJ2-1	TRBD2	TGTGCCAGCAGCCCCTTAGGGACTAGCGCGTACAATGAGCAGTTCTTC	CASSPLGTSAYNEQFF
TRBV6-2/TRBV6-3	once	TRBJ1-5	NA	TGTGCCAGCAGTTACGACCGATATCGGCCCCAGCATTTT	CASSYDRYRPQHF
TRBV11-2	NA	TRBJ1-1	NA	TGTGCCAGCAGCTTAGGGATAGGGATCACGAACACTGAAGCTTTCTTT	CASSLGIGITNTEAFF
TRBV4-2	NA	TRBJ1-2	NA	TGTGCCAGCAGCTCAGAAGGGGGCTATGGCTACACCTTC	CASSSEGGYGYTF
TRBV3-1/TRBV3-2	NA	TRBJ1-1	NA	TGTGCCAGCAGCCACCAGGGCAACACTGAAGCTTTCTTT	CASSHQGNTEAFF
TRBV5-4	NA	TRBJ2-3	TRBD1	TGTGCCAGCAGCCGAGGGGGCGGAGGAACACTCACAGATACGCAGTATTTT	CASSRGGGGTLTDTQYF
TRBV12-3/TRBV12-4	NA	TRBJ2-7	NA	TGTGCCAGCAGTTTAGGTCCCAGTCGGGAGCAGTACTTC	CASSLGPSREQYF
TRBV3-1/TRBV3-2	NA	TRBJ2-1	NA	TGTGCCAGCAGCCAAGTCCTACTCAGCTCCTACAATGAGCAGTTCTTC	CASSQVLLSSYNEQFF
TRBV25-1	NA	TRBJ1-6	NA	TGTGCCAGCACCCGGGACTATAATTCACCCCTCCACTTT	CASTRDYNSPLHF
TRBV11-3	once	TRBJ2-3	TRBD2	TGTGCCAGCAGCTCGAGGGGAGCGGGAGGGCCAGATACGCAGTATTTT	CASSSRGAGGPDTQYF
TRBV6-1	NA	TRBJ1-4	NA	TGTGCCAGCAGTGAATACAGGAGCCCTAATGAAAAACTGTTTTTT	CASSEYRSPNEKLFF
TRBV3-1/TRBV3-2	NA	TRBJ1-1	NA	TGTGCCAGCAGCGGAATTGCCGGATCGGCCGTCCTAAATGAAGCTTTCTTT	CASSGIAGSAVLNEAFF
TRBV15	NA	TRBJ1-1	NA	TGTGCCACCAGCAGAGACGGGACACGTAGCACTGAAGCTTTCTTT	CATSRDGTRSTEAFF
TRBV10-3	NA	TRBJ1-1	TRBD1	TGTGCCATCAGTGATAGGGGACAGGGGGGCACTGAAGCTTTCTTT	CAISDRGQGGTEAFF
TRBV6-5	NA	TRBJ1-1	NA	TGTGCCAGCACCCCTGGGGCTCGGAACACTGAAGCTTTCTTT	CASTPGARNTEAFF